Below, 32 T cell receptor beta chains from the same sample are listed, as sequenced in a study of monozygotic twins with inflammatory bowel disease. TCRdb re-called the 5' RACE reads and shows each CDR3 protein once, DNA omitted. The sample has 400,000 or so distinct CDR3 sequences, and its top ten clones hold around 2.4%. Sequenced material: blood. Receptors originate from a human donor with ulcerative colitis or Crohn's disease, or a healthy co-twin of an affected twin (not recorded which).

The rearrangement joins TRBV4-2 to TRBJ1-1; checking the TCRdb D call of TRBD1 is not possible without DNA. The CDR3 totals 15 residues. Germline assignment: CDR1 LGHNA and CDR2 YNFKEQ. CDR3 sequence reads: CASSQSGTGPTEAFF.

The chain combines TRBV20-1 with TRBJ1-5; TCRdb lists TRBD1, though no DNA is available to test this call. Germline V gene sequence: CDR1 DFQATT, CDR2 SNEGSKA (reference sequence). The CDR3 spans 15 residues. CDR3 region: CSARDGTDRGQPQHF.

The rearrangement links TRBV6-1 to TRBJ1-1. The CDR3 has 15 residues. Germline-derived CDR1 and CDR2 are MNHNS and SASEGT. CDR3 amino acids: CASRSVQTGNTEAFF.

The chain joins TRBV7-9 to TRBJ1-5; there is no DNA to check the TCRdb D call of TRBD1. From germline, CDR1 is SEHNR and CDR2 FQNEAQ (reference sequence). This CDR3 has 15 amino acids. CDR3 sequence: CASQEADYSNQPQHF.

The chain uses TRBV5-1 and TRBJ2-1; the TCRdb call, TRBD1, lacks DNA for checking. The V gene's germline CDR1 is SGHRS and CDR2 YFSETQ. CDR3 length: 13 residues. Here the CDR3 reads CASSWTGGREQFF.

This chain joins TRBV5-4 and TRBJ2-3; TCRdb picks TRBD2, but there is no DNA to check that call. CDR1 is SGHNT and CDR2 is YYREEE in the germline V gene (reference sequence). This CDR3 region has 16 residues. CDR3 sequence reads: CASSRGLAGGVDTQYF. Filled out from reference TRBV5-4 and TRBJ2-3, the complete variable domain reads ETGVTQSPTHLIKTRGQQVTLRCSSQSGHNTVSWYQQALGQGPQFIFQYYREEENGRGNFPPRFSGLQFPNYSSELNVNALELDDSALYLCASSRGLAGGVDTQYFGPGTRLTVL.

This chain joins TRBV5-4 and TRBJ2-5; TCRdb lists TRBD2, though no DNA is available to test this call. The CDR3 sequence is 17 residues long. In germline, CDR1 is SGHNT, CDR2 YYREEE (reference sequence). The CDR3 is CASGQAFRSGDQETQYF.

The rearrangement joins TRBV28 to TRBJ2-1. Germline CDR1 MDHEN, CDR2 SYDVKM. The CDR3 is made up of 14 amino acids. The CDR3 spells CASSLWDRTNEQFF.

The V gene is TRBV19, the J gene TRBJ1-1. CDR1 and CDR2 from the germline V gene are LNHDA and SQIVND (reference sequence). CDR3 length: 12 residues. The CDR3 spells CASSITATEAFF. The full variable domain, completed using reference TRBV19 and TRBJ1-1, is DGGITQSPKYLFRKEGQNVTLSCEQNLNHDAMYWYRQDPGQGLRLIYYSQIVNDFQKGDIAEGYSVSREKKESFPLTVTSAQKNPTAFYLCASSITATEAFFGQGTRLTVV.

The chain has TRBV4-3 and TRBJ1-2. The CDR3 is 16 amino acids. Germline loops: CDR1 LGHNA, CDR2 YSLEER. CDR3 loop: CASSRTWQVQSDGYTF.

The chain recombines TRBV7-2 with TRBJ1-2. This CDR3 spans 16 amino acids. From germline, CDR1 is SGHTA and CDR2 FQGNSA. CDR3 protein: CASSEYGVTANYGYTF. The whole variable domain, remainder taken from reference TRBV7-2 and TRBJ1-2, is GAGVSQSPSNKVTEKGKDVELRCDPISGHTALYWYRQSLGQGLEFLIYFQGNSAPDKSGLPSDRFSAERTGGSVSTLTIQRTQQEDSAVYLCASSEYGVTANYGYTFGSGTRLTVV.

The chain combines TRBV11-2 with TRBJ1-5; absent DNA, TCRdb's TRBD1 call cannot be checked. Germline CDR1 is SGHAT and CDR2 is FQNNGV. The CDR3 sequence is 13 residues long. This CDR3 reads CASSYSGSQPQHF.

The rearrangement joins TRBV19 to TRBJ1-1; the TCRdb D gene call, TRBD1, has no DNA to confirm it. The CDR3 has 14 amino acids. Germline CDR1 LNHDA, CDR2 SQIVND (reference sequence). The CDR3: CASSIGDMQPGAFF.

The chain recombines TRBV2 with TRBJ2-2; TCRdb's assignment of TRBD1 cannot be checked, as there is no DNA. The CDR3 spans 15 residues. Germline CDR1 is SNHLY and CDR2 is FYNNEI. The CDR3 is CASRNRGPDTGELFF.

The chain joins TRBV19 to TRBJ2-5; the D gene TCRdb calls, TRBD2, cannot be checked with no DNA. The CDR3 runs to 15 residues. Germline CDR1 is LNHDA and CDR2 is SQIVND (reference sequence). The CDR3 loop is CASSRLAGAQETQYF.

The chain recombines TRBV7-9 with TRBJ2-3; the D call of TRBD2 rests on TCRdb alone, since no DNA is present to check it. Per germline, CDR1 SEHNR and CDR2 FQNEAQ (reference sequence). The CDR3 spans 16 residues. CDR3 protein: CASSFLIGGNTDTQYF.

The chain combines TRBV19 with TRBJ2-2; the D call from TCRdb, TRBD2, cannot be confirmed without DNA. The germline V gene encodes CDR1 LNHDA and CDR2 SQIVND (reference sequence). The CDR3 spans 16 residues. CDR3 in amino acids: CASSTGLAGRTGELFF.

The chain is built from TRBV18 and TRBJ2-3. The CDR3 spans 14 residues. Germline V lookup: CDR1 KGHSH, CDR2 LQKENI. This chain's CDR3 is CASSPPSRGDTQYF.

The CDR3 here is CAISDPNYGYTF. The chain has TRBV10-3 and TRBJ1-2. The CDR3 totals 12 residues. In germline, CDR1 is ENHRY, CDR2 SYGVKD.

Here the CDR3 reads CASSLFSGGADFHNEQFF. This chain joins TRBV5-1 and TRBJ2-1; TCRdb lists TRBD2, though no DNA is available to test this call. Germline-derived CDR1 and CDR2 are SGHRS and YFSETQ. The CDR3 is 18 residues long.

The chain combines TRBV18 with TRBJ2-3; lacking DNA, the TRBD1 call made by TCRdb goes unchecked. Germline V gene sequence: CDR1 KGHSH, CDR2 LQKENI. This CDR3 has 15 residues. The chain's CDR3 is CASSRPRAATDTQYF.

V is TRBV6-6 and J is TRBJ1-6. Germline V gene data show CDR1 as MNHNY and CDR2 as SVGAGI (reference sequence). The CDR3 consists of 13 residues. CDR3 sequence reads: CASSYSRESPLHF.

This chain links TRBV7-2 with TRBJ2-1. Germline V gene data show CDR1 as SGHTA and CDR2 as FQGNSA. There are 15 residues in the CDR3. CDR3 sequence: CASSPARVLYNEQFF. The full variable domain, with the rest looked up from reference TRBV7-2 and TRBJ2-1, is GAGVSQSPSNKVTEKGKDVELRCDPISGHTALYWYRQSLGQGLEFLIYFQGNSAPDKSGLPSDRFSAERTGGSVSTLTIQRTQQEDSAVYLCASSPARVLYNEQFFGPGTRLTVL.

This chain connects TRBV12-3 or TRBV12-4 to TRBJ1-4; TCRdb's D call of TRBD1 is untestable without DNA. The CDR3 is 15 amino acids. The CDR3 here is CASRPTGGANEKLFF.

CDR3 protein: CASSPSGVPLYGYTF. The V call is TRBV7-9, the J call TRBJ1-2; TCRdb gives TRBD1 as the D gene, but with no DNA this cannot be confirmed. Germline V gives CDR1 SEHNR, CDR2 FQNEAQ (reference sequence). The CDR3 loop spans 15 amino acids. Combining the CDR3 with reference TRBV7-9 and TRBJ1-2 gives the whole variable domain DTGVSQNPRHKITKRGQNVTFRCDPISEHNRLYWYRQTLGQGPEFLTYFQNEAQLEKSRLLSDRFSAERPKGSFSTLEIQRTEQGDSAMYLCASSPSGVPLYGYTFGSGTRLTVV.

The V and J genes are TRBV7-2 and TRBJ2-3; TCRdb returns TRBD1, unconfirmable since there is no DNA. Germline values: CDR1 SGHTA, CDR2 FQGNSA. The CDR3 sequence is 14 residues long. CDR3 in amino acids: CASSLAGALDTQYF.

This chain uses TRBV6-1 with TRBJ2-1; absent DNA, TCRdb's TRBD2 call cannot be checked. This CDR3 is built from 15 residues. Germline V CDR1 and CDR2: MNHNS, SASEGT. The CDR3 here is CASSVLAGGRYEQFF.

The rearrangement uses TRBV28 and TRBJ1-1; TCRdb picks TRBD1, but there is no DNA to check that call. Germline V lookup: CDR1 MDHEN, CDR2 SYDVKM. The CDR3 spans 14 residues. CDR3 protein: CASSRQGFYTEAFF.

This chain connects TRBV7-2 to TRBJ2-1; without DNA, the TCRdb call of TRBD2 cannot be checked. This CDR3 spans 13 amino acids. CDR1 and CDR2 (germline): SGHTA, FQGNSA. This CDR3 reads CASSRTSPQEQFF.

The gene calls are TRBV7-2 and TRBJ2-5; the TCRdb D gene call, TRBD1, has no DNA to confirm it. Germline V gives CDR1 SGHTA, CDR2 FQGNSA. This CDR3 is built from 15 residues. The CDR3 protein is CASSLGQPHQETQYF.

This chain uses TRBV20-1 with TRBJ2-1; TCRdb picks TRBD1, but there is no DNA to check that call. CDR1 DFQATT and CDR2 SNEGSKA come from the germline V gene (reference sequence). The CDR3 extends over 13 amino acids. This chain's CDR3 is CGVSGAINNEQFF.

The chain uses TRBV27 and TRBJ2-1; lacking DNA, the TRBD2 call made by TCRdb goes unchecked. CDR3 length equals 20 residues. In germline, CDR1 is MNHEY, CDR2 SMNVEV (reference sequence). Here the CDR3 reads CASSLPPDRTPYPPKNEQFF.